The clone carrying this TCR beta chain was counted a few times. Antigen: not known. The CDR3 covers 13 residues. V was trimmed by 1 base and J by 5 bases, leaving 5 bases between them. The data stem from a study of response to subunit inactivated influenza vaccine. Findings and limits, study-wide: Few additional T cells are recruited per seasonal influenza vaccination, authors suggested.

MiXCR was run by TCRdb on the RT-PCR reads, yielding one entry per CDR3 protein. The sample has 650,000 to 800,000 distinct CDR3 sequences; approximately 15% are singletons. This material consisted of PBMCs from blood, taken less than 15 days before vaccination. This clonotype originated in a man aged 50-59 years who received an inactivated influenza vaccine. The chain joins TRBV12-3 or TRBV12-4 to TRBJ2-2; the D is unclear. CDR3 nucleotides: TGTGCCAGCAGTTTAGAACTGACCGGGGAGCTGTTTTTT. The encoded protein is CASSLELTGELFF.